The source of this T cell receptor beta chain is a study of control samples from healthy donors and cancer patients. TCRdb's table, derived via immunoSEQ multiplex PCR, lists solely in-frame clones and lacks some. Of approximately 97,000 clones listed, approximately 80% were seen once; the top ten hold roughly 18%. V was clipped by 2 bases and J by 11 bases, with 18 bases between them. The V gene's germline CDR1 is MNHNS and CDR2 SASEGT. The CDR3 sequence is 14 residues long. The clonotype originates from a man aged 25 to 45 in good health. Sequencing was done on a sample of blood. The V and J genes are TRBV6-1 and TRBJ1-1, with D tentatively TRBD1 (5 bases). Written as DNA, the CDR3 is TGTGCCAGCAGTGAATTCAGGGCAGCGGGGAGGGCTTTCTTT. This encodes CASSEFRAAGRAFF.